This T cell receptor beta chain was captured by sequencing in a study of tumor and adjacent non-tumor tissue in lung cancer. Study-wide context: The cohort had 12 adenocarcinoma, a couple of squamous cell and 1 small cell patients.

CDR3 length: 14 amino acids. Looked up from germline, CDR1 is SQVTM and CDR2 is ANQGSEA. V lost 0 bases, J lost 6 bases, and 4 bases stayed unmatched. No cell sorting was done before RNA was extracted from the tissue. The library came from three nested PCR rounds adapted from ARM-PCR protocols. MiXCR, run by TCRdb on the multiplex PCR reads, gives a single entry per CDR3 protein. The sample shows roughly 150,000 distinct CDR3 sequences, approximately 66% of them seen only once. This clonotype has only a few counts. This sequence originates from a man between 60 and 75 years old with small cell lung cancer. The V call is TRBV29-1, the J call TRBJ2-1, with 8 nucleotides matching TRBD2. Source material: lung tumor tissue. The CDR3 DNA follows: TGCAGCGTTGAAGACGGGAGGGCCGGCAATGAGCAGTTCTTC. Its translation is CSVEDGRAGNEQFF.